The 20 T cell receptor beta chains below come from one sample, sequenced in a study of identical twins. TCRdb recomputed calls from the 5' RACE reads with MiXCR, one row per CDR3 protein. The table has roughly 710,000 distinct CDR3 sequences, around 6% seen once; the top ten hold 1.5% to 2%. The sequenced material came from naive T cells sorted from blood. Every receptor here comes from a young man in good health.

The chain employs TRBV4-2 and TRBJ2-1, with TRBD2 matching over 8 bases. The V gene's germline CDR1 is LGHNA and CDR2 YNFKEQ. The junction had 9 bases not matched to a gene; V was cut back by 4 bases and J by 4 bases. This CDR3 has 16 amino acids. As DNA, the CDR3 is TGTGCCAGCAGCCCGGGACCGGGACTAGAATACAATGAGCAGTTCTTC. As protein: CASSPGPGLEYNEQFF.

This clonotype occurred a few times. The rearrangement uses TRBV18 and TRBJ1-4; maybe TRBD1 (5 bases). Germline V lookup: CDR1 KGHSH, CDR2 LQKENI. The CDR3 contains 15 residues. V was trimmed by 3 bases and J by 0 bases, leaving 8 bases between them. The CDR3 nucleotides are TGTGCCAGCTCACCTTCGGGGGCAACTAATGAAAAACTGTTTTTT. It yields the protein CASSPSGATNEKLFF. The whole variable domain, remainder taken from reference TRBV18 and TRBJ1-4, is NAGVMQNPRHLVRRRGQEARLRCSPMKGHSHVYWYRQLPEEGLKFMVYLQKENIIDESGMPKERFSAEFPKEGPSILRIQQVVRGDSAAYFCASSPSGATNEKLFFGSGTQLSVL.

This clonotype came up many times. The gene calls are TRBV6-5 and TRBJ1-2; the match to TRBD1 covers 7 bases. Germline CDR1 and CDR2: MNHEY and SVGAGI. The CDR3 extends over 16 amino acids. With V trimmed by 5 bases and J by 5 bases, 14 bases remained unmatched. The CDR3 region has the DNA TGTGCCAGCAGTAACGGGACAGTGATTATGAGTTATGGCTACACCTTC. It yields the protein CASSNGTVIMSYGYTF.

This clonotype appeared a few times. This rearrangement joins TRBV11-2 to TRBJ1-3; 8 bases align to TRBD1. The CDR3 covers 19 residues. V shed 6 bases and J 1 base; nucleotides not matched to a gene: 17. Germline CDR1 and CDR2: SGHAT and FQNNGV. The CDR3 DNA sequence: TGTGCCAGCAGGTTTGACAGGGGAGTAGCGCGAAAATCTGGAAACACCATATATTTT. It yields the protein CASRFDRGVARKSGNTIYF.

This clonotype was counted ten times or more. V is TRBV14 and J is TRBJ2-1; D is possibly TRBD1 or TRBD2 (6 bases each). V was shortened by 4 bases and J by 4 bases, with 14 bases between the two germline ends. Germline CDR1 SGHDN, CDR2 FVKESK. This CDR3 has 15 amino acids. The CDR3 DNA reads TGTGCCAGCAGCCCAAGACTAGGGGGATACAATGAGCAGTTCTTC. Translating gives CASSPRLGGYNEQFF.

This clonotype was counted only a few times. This rearrangement joins TRBV18 to TRBJ2-7; D remains unclear. The CDR3 has 13 residues. Trimming took 3 bases from V and 2 from J, leaving 8 bases between them. CDR1 is KGHSH and CDR2 is LQKENI in the germline V gene. CDR3 in amino acids: CASSPASAYEQYF. CDR3 bases: TGTGCCAGCTCACCGGCCAGTGCCTACGAGCAGTACTTC. Variable domain in full (rest from reference TRBV18 and TRBJ2-7): NAGVMQNPRHLVRRRGQEARLRCSPMKGHSHVYWYRQLPEEGLKFMVYLQKENIIDESGMPKERFSAEFPKEGPSILRIQQVVRGDSAAYFCASSPASAYEQYFGPGTRLTVT.

This clonotype was seen repeatedly, ten times or more. The CDR3 loop reads CATQGGSNTEAFF. The DNA for the CDR3 is TGTGCCACCCAAGGGGGCTCGAACACTGAAGCTTTCTTT. This chain joins TRBV10-3 and TRBJ1-1; 7 bases are shared with TRBD1. The CDR3 runs 13 residues. CDR1 and CDR2 (germline): ENHRY, SYGVKD. J lost 1 base, V lost 10 bases, and 6 bases had no gene match.

The table lists this clonotype with a few counts. V usage is TRBV20-1 and J usage is TRBJ2-7, with D perhaps TRBD2 (5 bases). Germline V CDR1 and CDR2: DFQATT, SNEGSKA (reference sequence). This CDR3 has 11 residues. V dropped 6 bases and J dropped 7 bases, with 13 bases sitting between them. The CDR3, as DNA: TGCAGTGCCCGGGGAGTTGGGGAGCAGTACGTC. As protein: CSARGVGEQYV.

This clonotype was counted a few times. The chain recombines TRBV25-1 with TRBJ2-7; D not resolved. The V gene's germline CDR1 is MGHDK and CDR2 SYGVNS. V was clipped by 8 bases and J by 1 base, with 21 bases between them. The CDR3 is 16 amino acids. This CDR3 reads CASSGRSFQKSYEQYF. The CDR3 DNA is TGTGCCAGCTCGGGTCGCTCCTTTCAAAAGTCCTACGAGCAGTACTTC.

This clonotype was seen many times. V and J are TRBV15 and TRBJ2-1, with 14 nucleotides matching TRBD2. This CDR3 contains 15 residues. Per germline, CDR1 LNHNV and CDR2 YYDKDF (reference sequence). Unmatched junction bases numbered 6, after V lost 6 bases and J lost 8 bases. Here the CDR3 DNA reads TGTGCCACCAGGGAGGGACTAGCGGGAGTCGATGAGCAGTTCTTC. This translates into CATREGLAGVDEQFF.

This clonotype was observed many times. The V gene is TRBV5-1, the J gene TRBJ2-1; D gene uncertain. V lost 1 base and J lost 9, with 5 bases in between. The CDR3 consists of 11 residues. Germline CDR1 reads SGHRS; CDR2 reads YFSETQ. CDR3 region: CASSLTSEQFF. CDR3 bases: TGCGCCAGCAGCTTGACGAGTGAGCAGTTCTTC.

This clonotype has a count of ten or more. V gene TRBV5-1 combines with J gene TRBJ2-1; TRBD2 is a possible D gene (6 bases). Germline V gives CDR1 SGHRS, CDR2 YFSETQ. V was clipped by 0 bases and J by 4 bases, with 17 bases between them. CDR3 length: 17 residues. This chain's CDR3 is CASSLVLGRGIYNEQFF. For the CDR3, the DNA is TGCGCCAGCAGCTTGGTTCTTGGTCGGGGGATATACAATGAGCAGTTCTTC.

The gene calls are TRBV20-1 and TRBJ1-5, with a weak D call TRBD1 (5 bases). The CDR3 totals 15 residues. Trimming took off 6 bases at V and 0 bases at J, with 15 bases between the two ends. Germline V gives CDR1 DFQATT, CDR2 SNEGSKA (reference sequence). The CDR3 nucleotides are TGCAGTGCCCGGCCCAGGGACGGTAGCAATCAGCCCCAGCATTTT. It translates to CSARPRDGSNQPQHF.

In this sample, this clonotype turned up many times. The chain carries TRBV11-2 and TRBJ2-3; 8 nucleotides align to TRBD2. Looked up from germline, CDR1 is SGHAT and CDR2 is FQNNGV. The CDR3 is 15 residues long. The V segment lost 1 base and the J segment 5 bases; nucleotides outside the gene matches: 5. CDR3 nucleotides: TGTGCCAGCAGCTTAGGCGGGAGGATGAGAGATACGCAGTATTTT. Encoded protein: CASSLGGRMRDTQYF.

In its sample, this clonotype was seen many times. The chain employs TRBV28 and TRBJ2-7, with D perhaps TRBD1 (5 bases). This CDR3 has 13 amino acids. V was shortened by 6 bases and J by 0 bases, with 9 bases between the two germline ends. Germline values: CDR1 MDHEN, CDR2 SYDVKM. Written as DNA, the CDR3 is TGTGCCAGCAGCATCGACAGCTCCTACGAGCAGTACTTC. This codes for CASSIDSSYEQYF. The complete variable domain, with remaining parts taken from reference TRBV28 and TRBJ2-7, reads DVKVTQSSRYLVKRTGEKVFLECVQDMDHENMFWYRQDPGLGLRLIYFSYDVKMKEKGDIPEGYSVSREKKERFSLILESASTNQTSMYLCASSIDSSYEQYFGPGTRLTVT.

This clonotype has at least ten counts. CDR3 nucleotides: TGCGCCAGCAGCTTGACGTGGAGGAACACCGGGGAGCTGTTTTTT. This translates into CASSLTWRNTGELFF. The J gene is TRBJ2-2, the V gene TRBV5-1, with unresolved D. Germline-derived CDR1 and CDR2 are SGHRS and YFSETQ. Trimming pared 1 base from V and 1 base from J, leaving 8 bases between. The CDR3 is 15 amino acids.

There are many counts of this clonotype. The chain uses TRBV7-3 and TRBJ1-1; D uncertain. Germline-derived CDR1 and CDR2 are SGHTA and FQGTGA. This CDR3 has 16 amino acids. Trimming shortened V by 3 bases and J by 0 bases, and 14 bases separated the two germline ends. CDR3 sequence reads: CASSFISPPLNTEAFF. The CDR3 region has the DNA TGTGCCAGCAGCTTTATTTCCCCCCCTTTGAACACTGAAGCTTTCTTT.

V is TRBV20-1 and J is TRBJ2-7, with no clear D. Per the germline V gene, CDR1 is DFQATT and CDR2 is SNEGSKA (reference sequence). V was cut by 3 bases and J by 5 bases, with 14 bases left in between. There are 13 residues in the CDR3. The CDR3 coding sequence is TGCAGTGCTAGTACTCCGTTAGATAACGAGCAGTACTTC. Its translation: CSASTPLDNEQYF.

This clonotype was counted at least ten times. The J gene is TRBJ1-5, the V gene TRBV12-3 or TRBV12-4; TRBD1 is a possible D gene (5 bases). This CDR3 has 14 amino acids. V was pared by 3 bases and J by 4 bases, with 10 bases between. CDR3 sequence (DNA): TGTGCCAGCAGTTTTTGGGGGATGAATCAGCCCCAGCATTTT. It specifies CASSFWGMNQPQHF.

This clonotype was seen ten or more times. V usage is TRBV6-5 and J usage is TRBJ2-3; 7 nucleotides align to TRBD2. Germline CDR1 reads MNHEY; CDR2 reads SVGAGI. V gave up 3 bases and J gave up 0 bases; unmatched junction bases: 3. CDR3 length: 15 amino acids. CDR3 DNA: TGTGCCAGCAGTTATGGGGGGGGAAGCACAGATACGCAGTATTTT. It is translated as CASSYGGGSTDTQYF.